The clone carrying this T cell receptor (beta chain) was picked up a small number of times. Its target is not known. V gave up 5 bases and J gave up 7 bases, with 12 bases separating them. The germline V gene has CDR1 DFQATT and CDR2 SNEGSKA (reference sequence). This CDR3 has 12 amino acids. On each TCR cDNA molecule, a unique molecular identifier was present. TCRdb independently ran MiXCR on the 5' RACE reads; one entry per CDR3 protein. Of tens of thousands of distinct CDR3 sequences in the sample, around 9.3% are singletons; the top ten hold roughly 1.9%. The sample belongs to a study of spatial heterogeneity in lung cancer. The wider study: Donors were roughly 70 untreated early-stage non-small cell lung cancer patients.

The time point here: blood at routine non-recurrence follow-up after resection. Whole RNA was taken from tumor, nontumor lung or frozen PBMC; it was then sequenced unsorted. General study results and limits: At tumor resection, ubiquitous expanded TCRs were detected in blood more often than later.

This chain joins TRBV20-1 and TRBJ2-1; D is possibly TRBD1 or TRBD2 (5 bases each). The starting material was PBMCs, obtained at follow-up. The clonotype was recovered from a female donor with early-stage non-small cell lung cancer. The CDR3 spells CSAGTSGNEQFF. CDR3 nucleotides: TGCAGTGCTGGGACGTCGGGAAATGAGCAGTTCTTC.